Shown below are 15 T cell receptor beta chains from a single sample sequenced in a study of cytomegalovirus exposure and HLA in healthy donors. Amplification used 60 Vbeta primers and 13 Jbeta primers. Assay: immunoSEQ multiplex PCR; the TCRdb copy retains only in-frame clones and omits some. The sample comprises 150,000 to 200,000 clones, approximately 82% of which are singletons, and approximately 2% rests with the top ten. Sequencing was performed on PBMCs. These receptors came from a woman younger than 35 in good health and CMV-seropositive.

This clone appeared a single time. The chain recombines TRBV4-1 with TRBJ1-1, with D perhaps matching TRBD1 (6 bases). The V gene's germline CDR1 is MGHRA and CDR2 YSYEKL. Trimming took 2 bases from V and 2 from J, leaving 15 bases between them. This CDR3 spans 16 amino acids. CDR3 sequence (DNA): TGCGCCAGCAGCCAACTCCTCCCAGGGGATAACACTGAAGCTTTCTTT. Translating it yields CASSQLLPGDNTEAFF.

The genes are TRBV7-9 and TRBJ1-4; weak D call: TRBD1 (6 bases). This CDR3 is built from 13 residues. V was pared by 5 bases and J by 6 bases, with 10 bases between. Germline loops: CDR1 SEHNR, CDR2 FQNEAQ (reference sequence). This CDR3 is CASSLDSHEKLFF. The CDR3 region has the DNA TGTGCCAGCAGCCTGGACAGCCATGAAAAACTGTTTTTT.

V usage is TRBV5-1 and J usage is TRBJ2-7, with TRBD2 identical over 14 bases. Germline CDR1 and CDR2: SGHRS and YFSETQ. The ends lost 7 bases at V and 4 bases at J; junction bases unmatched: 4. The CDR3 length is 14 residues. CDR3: CASSRTSGGYEQYF. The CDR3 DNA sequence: TGCGCCAGCTCCAGGACTAGCGGGGGGTACGAGCAGTACTTC. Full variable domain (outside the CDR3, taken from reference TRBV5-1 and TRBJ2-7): KAGVTQTPRYLIKTRGQQVTLSCSPISGHRSVSWYQQTPGQGLQFLFEYFSETQRNKGNFPGRFSGRQFSNSRSEMNVSTLELGDSALYLCASSRTSGGYEQYFGPGTRLTVT.

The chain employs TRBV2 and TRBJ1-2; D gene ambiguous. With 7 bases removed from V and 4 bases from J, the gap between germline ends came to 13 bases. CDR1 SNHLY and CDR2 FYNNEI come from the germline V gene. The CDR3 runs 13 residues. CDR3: CASNDGVGYGYTF. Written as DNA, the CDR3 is TGTGCCAGCAACGACGGAGTGGGCTATGGCTACACCTTC.

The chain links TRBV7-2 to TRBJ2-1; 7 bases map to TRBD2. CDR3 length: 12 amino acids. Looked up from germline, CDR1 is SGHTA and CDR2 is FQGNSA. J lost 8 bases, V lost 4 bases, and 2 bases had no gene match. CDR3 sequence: CASSWGGYEQFF. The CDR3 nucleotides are TGTGCCAGCAGCTGGGGGGGGTATGAGCAGTTCTTC.

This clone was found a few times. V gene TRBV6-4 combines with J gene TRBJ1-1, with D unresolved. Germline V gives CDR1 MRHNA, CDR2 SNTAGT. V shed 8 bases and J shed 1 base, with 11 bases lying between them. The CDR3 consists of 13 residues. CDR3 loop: CASAYGSNTEAFF. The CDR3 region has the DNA TGTGCCAGCGCGTACGGGTCGAACACTGAAGCTTTCTTT.

As DNA, the CDR3 is TGTGCCAGCACCTTCCCTAGCGGGGCAACAGATACGCAGTATTTT. Translating gives CASTFPSGATDTQYF. The chain uses TRBV5-6 and TRBJ2-3, with TRBD2 matching over 9 bases. J gave up 3 bases and V 6 bases, and 8 bases lay outside the gene matches. CDR3 size: 15 residues. Germline V CDR1 and CDR2: SGHDT, YYEEEE.

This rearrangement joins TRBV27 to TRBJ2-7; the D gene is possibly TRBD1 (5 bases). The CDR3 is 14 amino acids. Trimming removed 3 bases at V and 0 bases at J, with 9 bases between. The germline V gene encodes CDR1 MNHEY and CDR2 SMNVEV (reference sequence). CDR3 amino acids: CASSLGQGSYEQYF. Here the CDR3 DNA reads TGTGCCAGCAGTTTGGGTCAGGGCTCCTACGAGCAGTACTTC.

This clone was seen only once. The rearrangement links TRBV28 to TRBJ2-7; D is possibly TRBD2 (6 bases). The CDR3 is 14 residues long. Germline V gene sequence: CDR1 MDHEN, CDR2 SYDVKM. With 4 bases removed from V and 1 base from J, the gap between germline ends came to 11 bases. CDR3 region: CASSSPGRSYEQYV. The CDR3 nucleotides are TGTGCCAGCAGTTCACCAGGGAGGTCCTACGAGCAGTACGTC.

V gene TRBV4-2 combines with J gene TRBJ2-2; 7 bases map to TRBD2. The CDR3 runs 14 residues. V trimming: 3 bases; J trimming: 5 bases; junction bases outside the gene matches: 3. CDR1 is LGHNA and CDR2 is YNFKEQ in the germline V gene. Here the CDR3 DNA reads TGTGCCAGCAGCCACAGCGGGGAAACCGGGGAGCTGTTTTTT. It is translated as CASSHSGETGELFF.

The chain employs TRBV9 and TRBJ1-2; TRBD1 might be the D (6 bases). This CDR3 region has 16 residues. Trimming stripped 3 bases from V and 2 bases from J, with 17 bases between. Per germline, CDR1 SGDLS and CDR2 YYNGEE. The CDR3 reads CASSGAPRGANYGYTF. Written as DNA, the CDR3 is TGTGCCAGCAGCGGAGCCCCACGGGGGGCAAACTATGGCTACACCTTC. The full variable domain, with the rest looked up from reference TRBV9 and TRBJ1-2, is DSGVTQTPKHLITATGQRVTLRCSPRSGDLSVYWYQQSLDQGLQFLIQYYNGEERAKGNILERFSAQQFPDLHSELNLSSLELGDSALYFCASSGAPRGANYGYTFGSGTRLTVV.

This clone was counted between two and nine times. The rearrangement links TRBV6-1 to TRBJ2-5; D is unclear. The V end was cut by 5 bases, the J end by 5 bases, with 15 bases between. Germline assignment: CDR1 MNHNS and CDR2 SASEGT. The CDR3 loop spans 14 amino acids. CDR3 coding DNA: TGTGCCAGCAGTTTCCAGAAGTTGCGGGAGACCCAGTACTTC. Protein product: CASSFQKLRETQYF.

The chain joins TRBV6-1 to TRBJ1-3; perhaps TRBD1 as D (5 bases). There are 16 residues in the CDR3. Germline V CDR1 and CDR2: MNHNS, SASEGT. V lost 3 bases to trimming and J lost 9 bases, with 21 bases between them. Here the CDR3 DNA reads TGTGCCAGCAGTGAGCCCGATAGAACCGTCGGGGGCACCATATATTTT. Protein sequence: CASSEPDRTVGGTIYF.

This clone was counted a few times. CDR3 nucleotide sequence: TGCGCCAGCAGTTTCGGCTCCTACAATGAGCAGTTCTTC. This encodes CASSFGSYNEQFF. The rearrangement uses TRBV5-1 and TRBJ2-1, with unresolved D. CDR1 is SGHRS and CDR2 is YFSETQ in the germline V gene. This CDR3 is 13 amino acids long. V dropped 5 bases and J dropped 0 bases, with 6 bases sitting between them.

The CDR3 DNA follows: TGTGCCTGGAGTCTAACAGGGGGCAATCAGCCCCAGCATTTT. This gives the protein CAWSLTGGNQPQHF. This chain joins TRBV30 and TRBJ1-5, with 7 positions matching TRBD1. The V and J ends lost 2 bases and 2 bases, in that order; junction bases with no gene match: 3. The CDR3 is 14 amino acids. Germline loops: CDR1 GTSNPN, CDR2 SVGIG (reference sequence). Complete variable domain (other parts from reference TRBV30 and TRBJ1-5): SQTIHQWPATLVQPVGSPLSLECTVEGTSNPNLYWYRQAAGRGLQLLFYSVGIGQISSEVPQNLSASRPQDRQFILSSKKLLLSDSGFYLCAWSLTGGNQPQHFGDGTRLSIL.